Given below is one T cell receptor delta chain in context. This clone showed up just a few times. Its antigen has not been determined. The TCRdb record carries a much larger clone's protein, which differs from this DNA's translation at residue 4; a read error is the likely cause, and the protein listed here is the DNA translation. Sequencing was performed on an Illumina MiSeq. TCRdb called clones from the public reads with CATT, and repeated DNA sequences were later combined into one row. The sample table holds fewer than 3,500 delta-chain clones, of which about 4% were seen once. The ten most abundant clones make up 15% to 20% of the sample. The data were taken from a study of gamma-delta chains in newborns, infants, children (dated 2019 in TCRdb). Looking at the study overall: In the study title, it is stated that polyclonal expansion of innate gammadelta T cells is driven by microbial exposure immediately after birth. The study investigated how microbial exposure shaped innate gammadelta T cell populations in human newborns immediately after birth.

CDR1 GEAIGNYY and CDR2 EKD were looked up in the germline V gene. The V end gives up 4 bases and the J end 0 bases, leaving 8 bases in the junction not matched to a gene. The CDR3 spans 19 residues, from the cysteine through the phenylalanine. CDR3 DNA is the only sequence kept; it has 57 bases, read in frame from the first base. The material sequenced was blood. The receptor comes from a child who was a newborn, infant or young child, either healthy, febrile or measles-vaccinated (not recorded which). Recombination connected TRDV2 to TRDJ3, with 10 middle bases fitting TRDD3. CDR3 protein: CACEILGDESSWDTRQMFF. The DNA is TGTGCCTGTGAAATACTGGGGGATGAGAGCTCCTGGGACACCCGACAGATGTTTTTC.